Sequencing of this TCR beta chain was carried out in a study of T cell changes during pregnancy in multiple sclerosis. With V trimmed by 1 base and J by 9 bases, 2 bases remained unmatched. Germline V gene sequence: CDR1 SGHVS, CDR2 FQNEAQ. The CDR3 sequence is 12 residues long. Assay used: immunoSEQ multiplex PCR; TCRdb lists only in-frame clones, some missing. The profile shows about 53,000 clones, about 90% of them singletons. The sample was CD4+ T cells from peripheral blood mononuclear cells, taken in the third trimester of pregnancy. The V and J genes are TRBV7-8 and TRBJ1-1; TRBD1 matches 7 bases. The TCR comes from a female donor with multiple sclerosis, enrolled in a pregnancy study. The CDR3 sequence: CASSLGDSQAFF. The DNA for the CDR3 is TGTGCCAGCAGCTTAGGGGACAGCCAAGCTTTCTTT.